This T cell receptor beta chain was retrieved from a study of blood T cells in healthy people across ages (dated by TCRdb to 2015 to 2017). Some background on the complete study: In model experiments, template switching captured roughly one uniquely barcoded TCR beta cDNA molecule for every two T cells. The study analyzed two additional independent replicas of 1 million unique cDNA reads from the same blood draw for two donors, one aged 18 to 30 and one aged 80 or older. The study measured age-related changes in TCR beta repertoire diversity using deep sequencing normalized with unique cDNA molecular identifiers. To avoid experimental bias, donors of different ages were randomly spread across the sequencing lanes. The donors were split into four age groups: young (average 16 years), middle-aged (around 40), aged (62) and long-lived (approximately 89). Summary of the overall study and its limitations: Compared with the aged group, the long-lived group had more naive CD4+ T cells, fewer expanded clones and increased TCR diversity, suggesting age selection. Because profiling used bulk unsorted PBMCs, naive and antigen-experienced compartments could not be compared conclusively. Estimates of total diversity based on one million sequenced T cells were regarded as lower bounds and as underestimates. A strong correlation was found between observed TCR beta diversity and the percentage of naive T cells measured by flow cytometry. Donor CMV infection status was unknown, potentially confounding age-related changes in expanded clonotypes. As age increased, observed TCR beta diversity per million T cells dropped in a roughly linear way, and a significant reduction was already evident by age 40.

The approximately 41 donors, aged roughly 6 to 100 years, were systemically healthy Caucasian individuals from Russia. Each donor gave 8 to 10 milliliters of peripheral blood, drawn into EDTA-treated Vacutainer tubes. PBMCs were isolated by Ficoll-Paque density-gradient centrifugation, with at least 6 million obtained per sample. Total RNA was extracted from PBMCs with Trizol reagent, with at least 5 micrograms obtained per sample. Naive CD45RAhigh/CD27high T cell percentages were measured by flow cytometry on a PBMC aliquot from every donor. Sequences SGHDT (CDR1) and YYEEEE (CDR2) are obtained from the germline V gene. The CDR3 spans 15 residues, from the cysteine through the phenylalanine. Only the CDR3 part of the read is kept: 45 bases, read in frame from the first base. Cut back by 2 bases and 4 bases, the V and J ends lie 15 bases apart. Library creation used 5' RACE. Sequencing took place on an Illumina HiSeq 2500. A second PCR of roughly 7 to 11 cycles was performed with a sample-barcoded 5' primer and a J-beta primer mix. A template-switch 5' adaptor carrying 12 random nucleotides introduced a unique molecular identifier onto each TCR beta cDNA molecule. Each sample yielded at least 3 million CDR3-containing paired-end reads. All of the RNA was converted into first-strand cDNA using the Mint cDNA synthesis kit, with a TRBC-specific oligonucleotide serving as the primer. All cDNA was treated with uracil-DNA glycosylase and then went through a first 18-cycle PCR with the universal primers M1SS and BC2_uni_R. Per the authors' processing: Each sample was normalized by randomly selecting 1 million high-quality reads, each carrying a distinct molecular identifier. Instead of being binned into consensus sequences, reads that shared molecular identifiers were thrown out. MiTCR, with a Q25 quality threshold and the strictest error-elimination algorithm, was used for CDR3 identification, clonotype clustering and error correction. A nonparametric unseen species model with Euler transformation was used to estimate a lower bound on total TCR beta diversity. The public sequencing data were trimmed at Q25 with fastp and processed into clonotypes with MiXCR by TCRdb, which kept only in-frame beta chains. Each entry merges the rows of one CDR3 protein and shows their most common DNA and genes. TCRdb, rather than the study authors, made the V and J calls. This sample holds 1.6 million or so distinct CDR3 sequences; roughly 30% were observed only once. About 11% of the sample comes from the top ten.

In regard to this clonotype: Its antigen is not yet known. Base qualities are not at hand, and no much larger clone is one base apart.

The chain is assembled from TRBV5-6 and TRBJ1-1; there is no confident call for the D gene. Sequencing was carried out using blood. The origin of this receptor is a woman between 25 and 40 years old in good health. At the DNA level, the sequence is TGTGCCAGCAGCTTCGTGGCTAGGGTTGGCACTGAAGCTTTCTTT. Its protein reads: CASSFVARVGTEAFF.